What follows are 3 T cell receptor beta chains derived from one specimen sequenced in a study of blood T cell repertoires in COVID-19. Using immunoSEQ multiplex PCR, the repertoire was profiled, and TCRdb retains in-frame clones only, with some absent. The table has tens of thousands of clones, more than 80% seen once. Sequencing input: peripheral blood. All receptors derive from a man aged 55 to 70 in a cohort sampled during active COVID-19.

V gene TRBV4-1 combines with J gene TRBJ2-7; the match to TRBD1 covers 8 bases. The germline V gene has CDR1 MGHRA and CDR2 YSYEKL. V was pared by 2 bases and J by 0 bases, with 6 bases of the junction left unmatched. The CDR3 has 16 residues. CDR3 sequence: CASSQTRDRSSYEQYF. The DNA for the CDR3 is TGCGCCAGCAGCCAAACCCGGGACAGGAGCTCCTACGAGCAGTACTTC.

The V call is TRBV10-3, the J call TRBJ1-3, with D unclear. CDR3 length: 14 residues. V lost 11 bases, J lost 0 bases, and 14 bases lay in between. CDR1 is ENHRY and CDR2 is SYGVKD in the germline V gene. CDR3 region: CAARRESSGNTIYF. CDR3 DNA sequence: TGTGCCGCCCGGAGAGAAAGCTCTGGAAACACCATATATTTT.

The V and J genes are TRBV30 and TRBJ2-1; TRBD2 might be the D (7 bases). The V end lost 3 bases, the J end lost 3 bases, and 21 bases lay between the germline ends. The CDR3 has 17 amino acids. Germline-derived CDR1 and CDR2 are GTSNPN and SVGIG (reference sequence). The CDR3 sequence: CAWSDDLAGAYYNEQFF. CDR3 nucleotides: TGTGCCTGGAGCGATGACTTGGCGGGGGCCTACTACAATGAGCAGTTCTTC.